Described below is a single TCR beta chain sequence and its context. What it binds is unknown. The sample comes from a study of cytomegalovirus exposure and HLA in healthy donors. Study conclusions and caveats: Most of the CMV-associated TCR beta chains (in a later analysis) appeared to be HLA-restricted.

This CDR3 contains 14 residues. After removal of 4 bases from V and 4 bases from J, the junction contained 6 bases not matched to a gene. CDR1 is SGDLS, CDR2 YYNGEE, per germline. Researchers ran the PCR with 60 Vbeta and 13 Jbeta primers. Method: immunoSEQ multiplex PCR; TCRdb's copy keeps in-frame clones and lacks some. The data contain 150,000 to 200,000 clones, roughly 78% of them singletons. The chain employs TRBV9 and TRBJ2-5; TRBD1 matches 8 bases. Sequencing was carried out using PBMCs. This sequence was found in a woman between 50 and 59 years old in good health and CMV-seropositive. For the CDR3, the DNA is TGTGCCAGCAGCCTTGCCGGGACAGGAGAGACCCAGTACTTC. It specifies CASSLAGTGETQYF.